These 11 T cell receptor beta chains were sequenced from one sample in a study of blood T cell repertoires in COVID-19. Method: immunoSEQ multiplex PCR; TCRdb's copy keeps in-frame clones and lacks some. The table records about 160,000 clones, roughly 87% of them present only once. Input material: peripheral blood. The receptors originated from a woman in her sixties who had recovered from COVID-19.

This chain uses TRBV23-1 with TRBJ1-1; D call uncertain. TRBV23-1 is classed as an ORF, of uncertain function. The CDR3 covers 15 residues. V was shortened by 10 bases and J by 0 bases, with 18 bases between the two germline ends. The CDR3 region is CATPTLTTVNTEAFF. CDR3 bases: TGCGCCACCCCCACCCTGACAACCGTGAACACTGAAGCTTTCTTT.

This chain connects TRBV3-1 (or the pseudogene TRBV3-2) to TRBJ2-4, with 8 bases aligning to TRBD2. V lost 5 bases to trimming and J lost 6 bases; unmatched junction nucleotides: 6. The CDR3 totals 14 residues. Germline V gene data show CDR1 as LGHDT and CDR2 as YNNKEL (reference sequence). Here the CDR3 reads CASSNRREGNIQYF. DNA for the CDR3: TGTGCCAGCAGCAATCGTCGGGAGGGAAACATTCAGTACTTC.

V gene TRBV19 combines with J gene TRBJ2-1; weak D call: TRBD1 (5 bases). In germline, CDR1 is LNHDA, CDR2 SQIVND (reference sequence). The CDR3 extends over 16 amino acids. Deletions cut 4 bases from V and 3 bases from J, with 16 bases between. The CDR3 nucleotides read TGTGCCAGTAGTACGGCAGGACAACGCCTCTACAATGAGCAGTTCTTC. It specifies CASSTAGQRLYNEQFF.

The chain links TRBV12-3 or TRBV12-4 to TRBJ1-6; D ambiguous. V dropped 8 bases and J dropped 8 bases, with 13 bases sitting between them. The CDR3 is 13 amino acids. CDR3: CASQGRRDSPLHF. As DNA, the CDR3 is TGTGCCAGCCAAGGGAGGCGGGATTCACCCCTCCACTTT.

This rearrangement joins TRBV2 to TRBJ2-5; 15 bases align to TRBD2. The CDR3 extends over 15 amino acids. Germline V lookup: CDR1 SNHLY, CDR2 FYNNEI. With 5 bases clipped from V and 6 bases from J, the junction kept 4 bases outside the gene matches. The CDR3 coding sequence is TGTGCCAGCAGTCCCGGGACTAGCGGGGGGAAGACCCAGTACTTC. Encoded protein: CASSPGTSGGKTQYF.

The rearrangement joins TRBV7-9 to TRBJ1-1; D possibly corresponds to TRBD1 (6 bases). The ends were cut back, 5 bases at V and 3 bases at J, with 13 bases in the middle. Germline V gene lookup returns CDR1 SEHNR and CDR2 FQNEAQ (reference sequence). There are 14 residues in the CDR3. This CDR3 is CASSQGGSYTEAFF. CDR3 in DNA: TGTGCCAGCAGCCAAGGGGGATCCTACACTGAAGCTTTCTTT.

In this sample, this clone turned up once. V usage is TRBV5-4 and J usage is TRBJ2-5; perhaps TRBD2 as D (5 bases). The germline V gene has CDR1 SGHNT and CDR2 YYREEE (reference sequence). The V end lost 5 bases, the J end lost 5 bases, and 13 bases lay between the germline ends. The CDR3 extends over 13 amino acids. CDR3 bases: TGTGCCAGCAGAGTAGCGTCAACGGAGACCCAGTACTTC. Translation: CASRVASTETQYF.

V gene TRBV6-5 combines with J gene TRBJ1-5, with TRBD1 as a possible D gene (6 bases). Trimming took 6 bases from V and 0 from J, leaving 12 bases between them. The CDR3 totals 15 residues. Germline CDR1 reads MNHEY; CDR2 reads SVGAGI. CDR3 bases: TGTGCCAGCAGGGTGACAGGCTATAGCAATCAGCCCCAGCATTTT. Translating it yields CASRVTGYSNQPQHF.

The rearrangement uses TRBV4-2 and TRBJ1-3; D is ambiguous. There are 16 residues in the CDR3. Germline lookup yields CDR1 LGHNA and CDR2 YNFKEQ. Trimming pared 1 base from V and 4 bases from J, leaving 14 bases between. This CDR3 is CASSQVRGSGGNTIYF. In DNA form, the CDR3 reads TGTGCCAGCAGCCAAGTGCGGGGAAGTGGGGGAAACACCATATATTTT.

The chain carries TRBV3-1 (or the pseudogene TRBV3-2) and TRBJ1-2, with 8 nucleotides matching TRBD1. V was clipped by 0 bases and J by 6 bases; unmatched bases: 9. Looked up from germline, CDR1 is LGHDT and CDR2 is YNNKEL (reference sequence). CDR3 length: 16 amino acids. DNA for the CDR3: TGTGCCAGCAGCCAAGATAACCGCAGGGGGCGAGATGGCTACACCTTC. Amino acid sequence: CASSQDNRRGRDGYTF.

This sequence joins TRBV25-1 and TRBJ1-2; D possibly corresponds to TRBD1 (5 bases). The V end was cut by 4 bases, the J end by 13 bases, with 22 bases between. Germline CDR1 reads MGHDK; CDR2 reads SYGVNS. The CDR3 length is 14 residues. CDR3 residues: CASSASSFVVGVTF. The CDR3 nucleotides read TGTGCCAGCAGTGCTTCCTCCTTTGTGGTAGGGGTCACCTTC.